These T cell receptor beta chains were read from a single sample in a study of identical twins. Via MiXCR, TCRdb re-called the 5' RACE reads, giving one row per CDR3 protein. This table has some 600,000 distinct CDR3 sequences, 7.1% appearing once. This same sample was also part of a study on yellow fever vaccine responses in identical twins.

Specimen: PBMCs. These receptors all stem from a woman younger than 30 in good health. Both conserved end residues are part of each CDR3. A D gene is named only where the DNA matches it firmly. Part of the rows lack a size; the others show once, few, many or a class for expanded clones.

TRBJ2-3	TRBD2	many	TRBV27	CASSGLAGGRTDTQYF	TGTGCCAGCAGTGGTCTTGCGGGGGGGCGCACAGATACGCAGTATTTT
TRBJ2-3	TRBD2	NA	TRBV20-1	CSARLAGLDTQYF	TGCAGTGCTAGACTAGCGGGCCTGGATACGCAGTATTTT
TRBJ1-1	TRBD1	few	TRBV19	CASSGGQLMNTEAFF	TGTGCCAGTAGTGGGGGACAGTTAATGAACACTGAAGCTTTCTTT
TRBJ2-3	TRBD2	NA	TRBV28	CASSPSPWTSGGQDTQYF	TGTGCCAGCAGTCCGTCCCCCTGGACTAGCGGGGGACAAGATACGCAGTATTTT
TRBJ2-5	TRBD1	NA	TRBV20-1	CSARDSAPQGAGRGETQYF	TGCAGTGCTAGAGATTCAGCCCCTCAGGGGGCCGGGCGGGGAGAGACCCAGTACTTC
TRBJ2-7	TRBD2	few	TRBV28	CASSLPRTSGNYEQYF	TGTGCCAGCAGTTTACCCCGGACTAGCGGAAACTACGAGCAGTACTTC
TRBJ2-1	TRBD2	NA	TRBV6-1	CASSPSGRSFNEQFF	TGTGCCAGCAGTCCCAGCGGGAGGAGTTTCAATGAGCAGTTCTTC
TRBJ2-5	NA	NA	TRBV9	CASSVATSRKTQYF	TGTGCCAGCAGCGTAGCTACAAGTCGTAAGACCCAGTACTTC
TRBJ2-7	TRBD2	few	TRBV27	CASIPGGPYEQYF	TGTGCCAGCATCCCGGGAGGTCCCTACGAGCAGTACTTC
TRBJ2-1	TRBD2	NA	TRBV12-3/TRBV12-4	CASSFRSSGGGSYNEQFF	TGTGCCAGCAGTTTTCGTTCCTCCGGCGGGGGTTCCTACAATGAGCAGTTCTTC
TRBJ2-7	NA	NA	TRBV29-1	CSVALETGEAEQYF	TGCAGCGTTGCCCTAGAAACAGGGGAGGCCGAGCAGTACTTC
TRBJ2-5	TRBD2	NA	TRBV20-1	CSARHEGLAGDQETQYF	TGCAGTGCTAGACACGAGGGACTAGCGGGGGACCAAGAGACCCAGTACTTC
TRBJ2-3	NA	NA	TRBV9	CASSTLYADTQYF	TGTGCCAGTAGTACTCTTTACGCAGATACGCAGTATTTT
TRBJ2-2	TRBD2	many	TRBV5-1	CASSWDRLAGNTGELFF	TGCGCCAGCAGCTGGGACAGACTAGCGGGAAACACCGGGGAGCTGTTTTTT
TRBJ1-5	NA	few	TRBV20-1	CSARVPNFSVQPQHF	TGCAGTGCTAGAGTTCCCAACTTTAGCGTTCAGCCCCAGCATTTT
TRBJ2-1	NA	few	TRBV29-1	CSDIPNSYNEQFF	TGCAGCGACATTCCAAACTCCTACAATGAGCAGTTCTTC
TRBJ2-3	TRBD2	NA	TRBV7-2	CASSLGRGGSTDTQYF	TGTGCCAGCAGCTTAGGGCGGGGGGGTAGCACAGATACGCAGTATTTT
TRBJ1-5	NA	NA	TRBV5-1	CARGNQPQHF	TGCGCCAGGGGCAATCAGCCCCAGCATTTT
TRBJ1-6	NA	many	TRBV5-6	CASSLYNSPLHF	TGTGCCAGCAGCTTGTATAATTCACCCCTCCACTTT
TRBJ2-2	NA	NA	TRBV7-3	CASTEGTVSGELFF	TGTGCCAGCACCGAAGGGACCGTCTCCGGGGAGCTGTTTTTT
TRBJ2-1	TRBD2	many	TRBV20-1	CSARKIAGVYNNEQFF	TGCAGTGCTAGGAAGATAGCGGGGGTCTACAACAATGAGCAGTTCTTC
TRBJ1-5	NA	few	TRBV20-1	CSARDGTYSNQPQHF	TGCAGTGCTAGAGATGGCACATATAGCAATCAGCCCCAGCATTTT
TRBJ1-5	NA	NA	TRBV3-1	CASSAVGGAPQHF	TGTGCCAGCAGCGCAGTCGGGGGCGCGCCCCAGCATTTT
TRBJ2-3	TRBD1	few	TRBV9	CASSPPGQGGDTQYF	TGTGCCAGCAGCCCCCCGGGACAGGGGGGAGATACGCAGTATTTT
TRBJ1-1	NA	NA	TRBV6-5	CASSYGGRTEAFF	TGTGCCAGCAGTTACGGGGGGCGGACTGAAGCTTTCTTT
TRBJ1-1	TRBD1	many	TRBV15	CATSRDEAYRGPMNTEAFF	TGTGCCACCAGCAGAGATGAAGCCTACAGGGGGCCCATGAACACTGAAGCTTTCTTT
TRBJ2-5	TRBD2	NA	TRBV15	CATSSTTSDETQYF	TGTGCCACCAGCAGCACAACTAGCGATGAGACCCAGTACTTC
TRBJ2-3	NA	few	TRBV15	CATSGGRAGTDTQYF	TGTGCCACCAGCGGAGGGCGGGCCGGCACAGATACGCAGTATTTT
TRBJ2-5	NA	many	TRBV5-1	CASSLGGGQETQYF	TGTGCCAGCAGCTTGGGTGGGGGCCAAGAGACCCAGTACTTC
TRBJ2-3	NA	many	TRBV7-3	CASSLRRAGSHLRELDTQYF	TGTGCCAGCAGCCTTAGACGGGCCGGTTCCCATTTACGAGAATTAGATACGCAGTATTTT
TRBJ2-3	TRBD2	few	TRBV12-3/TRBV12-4	CASRPIGTSGRPDTQYF	TGTGCCAGCAGACCCATAGGGACTAGCGGGAGACCAGATACGCAGTATTTT
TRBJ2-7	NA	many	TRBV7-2	CASSLGEGVNSYEQYF	TGTGCCAGCAGCCTAGGCGAGGGAGTAAACTCCTACGAGCAGTACTTC
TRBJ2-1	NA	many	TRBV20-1	CSATSVGGSDNEQFF	TGCAGTGCCACTTCAGTGGGAGGCTCCGACAATGAGCAGTTCTTC